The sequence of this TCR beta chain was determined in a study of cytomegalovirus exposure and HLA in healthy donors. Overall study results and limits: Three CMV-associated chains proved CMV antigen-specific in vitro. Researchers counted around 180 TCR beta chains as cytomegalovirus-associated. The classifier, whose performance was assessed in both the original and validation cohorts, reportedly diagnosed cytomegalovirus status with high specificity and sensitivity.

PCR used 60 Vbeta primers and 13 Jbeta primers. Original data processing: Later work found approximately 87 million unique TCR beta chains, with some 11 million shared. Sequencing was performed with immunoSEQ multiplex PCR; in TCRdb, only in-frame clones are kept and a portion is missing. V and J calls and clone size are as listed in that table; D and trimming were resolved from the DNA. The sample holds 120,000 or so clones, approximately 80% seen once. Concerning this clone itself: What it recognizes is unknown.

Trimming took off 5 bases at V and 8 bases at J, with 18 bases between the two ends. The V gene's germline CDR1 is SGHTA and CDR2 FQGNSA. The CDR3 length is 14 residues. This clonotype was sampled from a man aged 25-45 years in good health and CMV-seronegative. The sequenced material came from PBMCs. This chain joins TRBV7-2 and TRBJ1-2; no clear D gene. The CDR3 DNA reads TGTGCCAGCAGCCCAGCGGGCAGTTTTACGGGCTACACCTTC. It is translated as CASSPAGSFTGYTF.